This T cell receptor (beta chain) was sequenced for a study of metastatic and nonmetastatic thyroid tumors. Study context: Samples came from malignant and benign thyroid patients, and repertoires were compared across blood and tumor or nodule tissue.

No treatment of any kind had been given to any patient before thyroid surgery. This CDR3 is built from 14 residues. With 6 bases clipped from V and 3 bases from J, the junction kept 5 bases outside the gene matches. Germline CDR1 and CDR2: ENHRY and SYGVKD. Via MiXCR, TCRdb re-called the PCR reads. This sample has approximately 5,200 clones, with roughly 35% found just once. In the case of this clone: Its matching antigen is unknown.

Study findings and constraints: Versus benign nodules, malignant thyroid tumors reportedly had significantly higher TCR beta diversity, in blood and tumor.

The receptor's source is a male donor with papillary thyroid cancer or a benign thyroid nodule (not recorded which). Some clones in this sample may be carry-over from other donors' samples. Sequenced material: tumor tissue. The chain joins TRBV10-3 to TRBJ1-1, with 9 bases identical to TRBD1. CDR3 amino acids: CAISQGQGHTEAFF. CDR3 in DNA: TGTGCCATCAGCCAGGGACAGGGACACACTGAAGCTTTCTTT.